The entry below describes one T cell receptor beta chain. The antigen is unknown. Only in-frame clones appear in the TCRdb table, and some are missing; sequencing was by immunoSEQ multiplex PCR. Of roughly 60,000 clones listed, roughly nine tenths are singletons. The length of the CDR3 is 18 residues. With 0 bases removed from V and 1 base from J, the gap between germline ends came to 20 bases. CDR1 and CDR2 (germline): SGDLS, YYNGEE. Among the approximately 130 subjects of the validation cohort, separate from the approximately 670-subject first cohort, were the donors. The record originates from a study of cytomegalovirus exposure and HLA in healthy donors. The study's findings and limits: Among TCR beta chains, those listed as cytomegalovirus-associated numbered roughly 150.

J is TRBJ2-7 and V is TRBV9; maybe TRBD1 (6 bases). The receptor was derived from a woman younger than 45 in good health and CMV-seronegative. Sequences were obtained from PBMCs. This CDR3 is CASSVGSPLTGLSYEQYF. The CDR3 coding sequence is TGTGCCAGCAGCGTAGGATCCCCCTTGACAGGTCTATCCTACGAGCAGTACTTC. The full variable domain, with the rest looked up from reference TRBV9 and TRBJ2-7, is DSGVTQTPKHLITATGQRVTLRCSPRSGDLSVYWYQQSLDQGLQFLIQYYNGEERAKGNILERFSAQQFPDLHSELNLSSLELGDSALYFCASSVGSPLTGLSYEQYFGPGTRLTVT.